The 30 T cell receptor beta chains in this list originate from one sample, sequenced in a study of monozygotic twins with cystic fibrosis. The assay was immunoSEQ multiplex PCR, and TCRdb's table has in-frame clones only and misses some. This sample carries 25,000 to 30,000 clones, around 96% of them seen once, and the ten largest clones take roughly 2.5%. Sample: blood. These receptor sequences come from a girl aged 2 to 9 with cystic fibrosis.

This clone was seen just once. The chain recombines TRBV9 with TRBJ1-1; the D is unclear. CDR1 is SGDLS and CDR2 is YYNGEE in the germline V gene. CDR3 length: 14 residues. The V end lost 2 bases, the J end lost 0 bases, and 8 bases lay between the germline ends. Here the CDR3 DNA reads TGTGCCAGCAGCGTTACCGATATGAACACTGAAGCTTTCTTT. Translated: CASSVTDMNTEAFF.

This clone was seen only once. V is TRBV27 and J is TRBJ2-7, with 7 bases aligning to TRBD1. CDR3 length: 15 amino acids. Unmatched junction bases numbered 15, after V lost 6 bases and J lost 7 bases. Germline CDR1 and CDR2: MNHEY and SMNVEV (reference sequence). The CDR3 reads CASRRGGATLGEQYF. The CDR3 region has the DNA TGTGCCAGCAGACGAGGGGGCGCGACCTTGGGGGAGCAGTACTTC.

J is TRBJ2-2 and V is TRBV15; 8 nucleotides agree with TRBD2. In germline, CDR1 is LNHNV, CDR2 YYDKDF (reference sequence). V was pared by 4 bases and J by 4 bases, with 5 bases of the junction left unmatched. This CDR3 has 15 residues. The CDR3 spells CATSMEAGVTGELFF. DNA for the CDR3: TGTGCCACCAGCATGGAAGCGGGAGTCACCGGGGAGCTGTTTTTT. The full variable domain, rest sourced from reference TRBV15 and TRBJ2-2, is DAMVIQNPRYQVTQFGKPVTLSCSQTLNHNVMYWYQQKSSQAPKLLFHYYDKDFNNEADTPDNFQSRRPNTSFCFLDIRSPGLGDTAMYLCATSMEAGVTGELFFGEGSRLTVL.

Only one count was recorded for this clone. The CDR3 sequence: CASSQVWGPSRLTDTQYF. CDR3 nucleotide sequence: TGCGCCAGCAGCCAAGTATGGGGCCCAAGCCGACTTACAGATACGCAGTATTTT. This chain connects TRBV4-3 to TRBJ2-3; TRBD1 is a possible D gene (5 bases). This CDR3 contains 18 residues. Germline V lookup: CDR1 LGHNA, CDR2 YSLEER. V shed 1 base and J shed 3 bases, with 20 bases lying between them.

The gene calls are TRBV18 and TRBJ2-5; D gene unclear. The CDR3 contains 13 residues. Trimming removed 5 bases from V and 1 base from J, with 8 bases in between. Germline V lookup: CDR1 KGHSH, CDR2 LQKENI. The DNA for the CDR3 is TGTGCCAGCTCAGGGGTTGTCCAAGAGACCCAGTACTTC. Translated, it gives CASSGVVQETQYF.

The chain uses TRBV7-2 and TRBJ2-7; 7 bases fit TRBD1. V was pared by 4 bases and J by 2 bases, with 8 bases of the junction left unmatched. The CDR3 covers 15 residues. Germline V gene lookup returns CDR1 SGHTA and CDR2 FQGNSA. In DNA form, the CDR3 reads TGTGCCAGCAGCTCCCTACCAGGGGGAGCCTACGAGCAGTACTTC. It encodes CASSSLPGGAYEQYF.

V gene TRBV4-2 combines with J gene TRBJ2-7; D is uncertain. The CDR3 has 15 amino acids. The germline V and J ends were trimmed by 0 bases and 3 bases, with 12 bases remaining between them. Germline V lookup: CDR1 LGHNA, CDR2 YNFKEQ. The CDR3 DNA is TGTGCCAGCAGCCAAGAGGAGTTAGGCGGCTACGAGCAGTACTTC. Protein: CASSQEELGGYEQYF.

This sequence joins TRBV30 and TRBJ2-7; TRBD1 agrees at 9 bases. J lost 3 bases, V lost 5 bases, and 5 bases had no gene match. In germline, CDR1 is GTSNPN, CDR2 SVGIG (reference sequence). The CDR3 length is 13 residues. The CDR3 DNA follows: TGTGCCTGGGGAGGGACAGGGCTCTACGAGCAGTACTTC. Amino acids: CAWGGTGLYEQYF.

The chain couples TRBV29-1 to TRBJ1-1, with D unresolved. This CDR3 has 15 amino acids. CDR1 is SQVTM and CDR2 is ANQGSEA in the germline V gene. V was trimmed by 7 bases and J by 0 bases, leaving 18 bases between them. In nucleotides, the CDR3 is TGCAGCGCCGCAAAGGAGGTCCTTATGAACACTGAAGCTTTCTTT. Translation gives CSAAKEVLMNTEAFF.

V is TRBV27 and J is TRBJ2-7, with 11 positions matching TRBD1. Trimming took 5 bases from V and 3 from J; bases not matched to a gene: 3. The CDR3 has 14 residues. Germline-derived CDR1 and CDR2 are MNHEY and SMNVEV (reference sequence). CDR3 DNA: TGTGCCAGCAGTGTCGGGACAGGGGGCTACGAGCAGTACTTC. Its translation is CASSVGTGGYEQYF.

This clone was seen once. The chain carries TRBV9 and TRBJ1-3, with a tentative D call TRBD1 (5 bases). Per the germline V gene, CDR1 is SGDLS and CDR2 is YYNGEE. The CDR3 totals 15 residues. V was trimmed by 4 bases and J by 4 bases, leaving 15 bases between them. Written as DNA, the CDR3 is TGTGCCAGCAGCCCCTCAGGGTCTTCCGGAAACACCATATATTTT. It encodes CASSPSGSSGNTIYF.

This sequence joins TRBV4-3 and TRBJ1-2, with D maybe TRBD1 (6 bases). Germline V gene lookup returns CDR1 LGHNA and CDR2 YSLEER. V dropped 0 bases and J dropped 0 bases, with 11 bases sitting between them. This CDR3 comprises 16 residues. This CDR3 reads CASSQEGGPANYGYTF. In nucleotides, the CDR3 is TGCGCCAGCAGCCAAGAGGGGGGGCCAGCTAACTATGGCTACACCTTC.

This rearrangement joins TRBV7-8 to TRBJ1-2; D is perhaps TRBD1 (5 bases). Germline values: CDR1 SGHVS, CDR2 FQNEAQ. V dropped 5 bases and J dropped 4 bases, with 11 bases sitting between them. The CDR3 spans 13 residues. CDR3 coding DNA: TGTGCCAGCAGCAGACAGTTGTTCTATGGCTACACCTTC. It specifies CASSRQLFYGYTF.

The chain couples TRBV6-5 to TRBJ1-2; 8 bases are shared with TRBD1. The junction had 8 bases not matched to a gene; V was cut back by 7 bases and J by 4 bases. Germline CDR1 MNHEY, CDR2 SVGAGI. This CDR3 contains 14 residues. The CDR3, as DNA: TGTGCCAGCACCCCGGGGCAGGGGGCCTATGGCTACACCTTC. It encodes CASTPGQGAYGYTF.

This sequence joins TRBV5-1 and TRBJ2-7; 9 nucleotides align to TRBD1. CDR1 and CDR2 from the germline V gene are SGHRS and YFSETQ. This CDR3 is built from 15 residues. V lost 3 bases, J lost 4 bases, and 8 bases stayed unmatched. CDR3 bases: TGCGCCAGCAGCTGGACCGGGACAGGGCTTTACGAGCAGTACTTC. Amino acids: CASSWTGTGLYEQYF.

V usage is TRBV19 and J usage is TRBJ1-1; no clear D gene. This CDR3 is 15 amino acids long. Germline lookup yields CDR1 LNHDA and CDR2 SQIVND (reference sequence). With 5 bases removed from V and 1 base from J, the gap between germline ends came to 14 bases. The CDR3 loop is CASSPGGVGNTEAFF. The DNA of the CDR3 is TGTGCCAGTAGTCCTGGCGGGGTGGGGAACACTGAAGCTTTCTTT. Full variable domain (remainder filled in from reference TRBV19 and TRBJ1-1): DGGITQSPKYLFRKEGQNVTLSCEQNLNHDAMYWYRQDPGQGLRLIYYSQIVNDFQKGDIAEGYSVSREKKESFPLTVTSAQKNPTAFYLCASSPGGVGNTEAFFGQGTRLTVV.

Here the CDR3 reads CASSADGGSYGYTF. CDR3 sequence (DNA): TGTGCCAGCAGCGCCGATGGGGGGAGCTATGGCTACACCTTC. The J gene is TRBJ1-2, the V gene TRBV9; weak D call: TRBD1 (5 bases). The CDR3 length is 14 residues. Germline CDR1 SGDLS, CDR2 YYNGEE. V shed 3 bases and J shed 4 bases, with 13 bases lying between them.

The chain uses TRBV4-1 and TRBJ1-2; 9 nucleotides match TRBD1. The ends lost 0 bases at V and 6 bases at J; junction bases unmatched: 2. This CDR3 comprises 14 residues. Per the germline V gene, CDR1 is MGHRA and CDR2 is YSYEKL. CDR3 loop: CASSQDNRGHGYTF. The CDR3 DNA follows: TGCGCCAGCAGCCAAGATAACAGGGGGCATGGCTACACCTTC.

In nucleotides, the CDR3 is TGCGCCAGCAGCCAAGATCGGGGCTTGAGGTATGGCTACACCTTC. Protein product: CASSQDRGLRYGYTF. The chain employs TRBV4-3 and TRBJ1-2, with TRBD1 as a possible D gene (5 bases). Germline loops: CDR1 LGHNA, CDR2 YSLEER. The CDR3 is made up of 15 amino acids. V lost 0 bases to trimming and J lost 5 bases, with 13 bases between them.

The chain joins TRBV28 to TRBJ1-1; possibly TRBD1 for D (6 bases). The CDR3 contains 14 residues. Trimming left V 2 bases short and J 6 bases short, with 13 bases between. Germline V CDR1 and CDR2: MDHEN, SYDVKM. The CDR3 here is CASSLGGQGPEAFF. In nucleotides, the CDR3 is TGTGCCAGCAGTTTAGGAGGGCAGGGGCCTGAAGCTTTCTTT.

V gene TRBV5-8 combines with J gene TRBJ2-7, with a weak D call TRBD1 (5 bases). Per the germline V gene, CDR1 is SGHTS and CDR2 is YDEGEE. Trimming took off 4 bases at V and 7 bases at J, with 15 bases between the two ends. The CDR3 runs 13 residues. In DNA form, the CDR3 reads TGTGCCAGCAGCCTTACAGGAGCCGATGAGCAGTACTTC. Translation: CASSLTGADEQYF.

The CDR3 is CASGVLSGQGKQYF. CDR3 nucleotide sequence: TGTGCCAGCGGTGTGTTAAGCGGACAAGGGAAGCAGTACTTC. This chain links TRBV28 with TRBJ2-7; D is possibly TRBD1 or TRBD2 (5 bases each). The V end lost 8 bases, the J end lost 8 bases, and 22 bases lay between the germline ends. The CDR3 has 14 amino acids. Germline values: CDR1 MDHEN, CDR2 SYDVKM.

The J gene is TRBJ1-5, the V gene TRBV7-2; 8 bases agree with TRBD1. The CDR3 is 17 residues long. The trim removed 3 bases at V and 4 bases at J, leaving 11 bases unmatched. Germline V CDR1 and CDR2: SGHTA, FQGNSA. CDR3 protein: CASSFVGTGQVNQPQHF. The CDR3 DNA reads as TGTGCCAGCAGCTTCGTGGGGACGGGACAGGTAAATCAGCCCCAGCATTTT.

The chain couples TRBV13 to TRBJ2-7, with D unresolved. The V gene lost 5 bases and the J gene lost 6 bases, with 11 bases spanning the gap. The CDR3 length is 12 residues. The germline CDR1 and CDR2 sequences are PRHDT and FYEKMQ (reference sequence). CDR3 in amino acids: CASSQGYAEQYF. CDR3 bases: TGTGCCAGCAGCCAAGGATATGCCGAGCAGTACTTC.

The CDR3 loop is CASSPRGQLSSYEQYF. The CDR3 DNA is TGTGCCAGCAGCCCCCGCGGACAGCTATCTTCCTACGAGCAGTACTTC. This rearrangement joins TRBV9 to TRBJ2-7; D may be TRBD1 (6 bases). CDR3 length: 16 residues. The germline V and J ends were trimmed by 4 bases and 1 base, with 18 bases remaining between them. CDR1 is SGDLS and CDR2 is YYNGEE in the germline V gene.

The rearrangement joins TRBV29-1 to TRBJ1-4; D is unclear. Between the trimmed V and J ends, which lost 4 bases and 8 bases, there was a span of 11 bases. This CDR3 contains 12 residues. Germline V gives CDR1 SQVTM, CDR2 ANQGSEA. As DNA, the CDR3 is TGCAGCGTTGGTGTGTCGGGAGAAAAACTGTTTTTT. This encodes CSVGVSGEKLFF.

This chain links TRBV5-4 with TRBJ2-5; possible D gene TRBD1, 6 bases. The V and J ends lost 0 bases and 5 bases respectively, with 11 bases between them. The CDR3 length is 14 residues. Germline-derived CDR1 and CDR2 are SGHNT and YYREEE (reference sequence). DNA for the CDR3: TGTGCCAGCAGCTTGGCGGCAGGGGACGAGACCCAGTACTTC. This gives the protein CASSLAAGDETQYF.

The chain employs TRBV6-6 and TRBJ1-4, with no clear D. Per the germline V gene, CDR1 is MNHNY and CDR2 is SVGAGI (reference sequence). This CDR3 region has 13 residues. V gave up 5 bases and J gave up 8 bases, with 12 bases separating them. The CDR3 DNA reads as TGTGCCAGCAGTCGCGAAGAAGGGGAAAAACTGTTTTTT. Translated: CASSREEGEKLFF.

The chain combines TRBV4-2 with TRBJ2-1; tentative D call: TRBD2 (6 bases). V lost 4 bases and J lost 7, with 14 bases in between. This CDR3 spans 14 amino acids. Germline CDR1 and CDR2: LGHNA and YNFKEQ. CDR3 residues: CASSPRVEGNEQFF. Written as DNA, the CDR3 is TGTGCCAGCAGCCCCCGGGTGGAGGGGAATGAGCAGTTCTTC.

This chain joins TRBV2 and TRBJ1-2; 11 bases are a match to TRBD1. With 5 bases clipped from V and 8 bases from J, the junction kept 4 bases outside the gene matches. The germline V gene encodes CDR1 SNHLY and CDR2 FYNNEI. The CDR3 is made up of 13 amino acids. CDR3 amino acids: CASSPGQGVGYTF. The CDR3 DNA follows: TGTGCCAGCAGTCCGGGACAGGGGGTCGGCTACACCTTC.